This T cell receptor beta chain was identified during a study of T cells in Graves' hyperthyroidism and ophthalmopathy. Findings and caveats of the study: Ophthalmopathy, as predicted by the model, came a median around 6.7 months after the prediction.

This clonotype has at least ten counts. Its antigen remains unidentified. Researchers amplified the TCR beta CDR3 regions from RNA transcripts. A set of HTBI primers served as the primers for a first-round RT-PCR of the TCR CDR3. TCRdb used MiXCR to reprocess the multiplex PCR reads, holding one entry per CDR3 protein. The profile covers hundreds of thousands of distinct CDR3 sequences, with around 15% appearing a single time and 10% taken by the ten largest. V was clipped by 5 bases and J by 0 bases, with 13 bases between them. The CDR3 loop spans 15 amino acids. Germline loops: CDR1 SGHNT, CDR2 YENEEA. Hyperthyroidism had been newly diagnosed in patients aged 18 to 65, and its duration was under 2 months. Exclusion of a patient resulted from uncontrolled infection, other autoimmune disease, pregnancy or lactation. The PBMCs studied were ones that came from about 10 ml fresh peripheral blood.

The sequenced material came from blood. The receptor comes from a young woman with Graves' hyperthyroidism. The chain employs TRBV11-3 and TRBJ1-1; D gene ambiguous. In DNA, the CDR3 is TGTGCCAGCAGCGATTCAGAGTTCATGAACACTGAAGCTTTCTTT. Translating it yields CASSDSEFMNTEAFF.